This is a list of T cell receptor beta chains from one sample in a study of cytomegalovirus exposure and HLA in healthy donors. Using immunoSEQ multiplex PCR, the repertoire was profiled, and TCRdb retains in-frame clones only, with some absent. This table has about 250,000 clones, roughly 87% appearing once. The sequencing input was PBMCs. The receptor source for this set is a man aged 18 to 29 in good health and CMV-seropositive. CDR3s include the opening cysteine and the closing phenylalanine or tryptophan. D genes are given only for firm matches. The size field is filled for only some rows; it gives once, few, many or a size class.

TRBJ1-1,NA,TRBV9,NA,TGTGCCAGCAGCGTAGTATACAGGGTGAACACTGAAGCTTTCTTT,CASSVVYRVNTEAFF
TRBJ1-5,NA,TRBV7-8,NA,TGTGCCAGCAGCTTGTCCTCGGGATTGCAGCCCCAGCATTTT,CASSLSSGLQPQHF
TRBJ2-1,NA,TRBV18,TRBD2,TGTGCCAGCTCACCACTAGCGGGATCTTACAATGAGCAGTTCTTC,CASSPLAGSYNEQFF
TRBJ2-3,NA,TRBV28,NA,TGTGCCAGCAGCCAACGCGCTACAGATACGCAGTATTTT,CASSQRATDTQYF
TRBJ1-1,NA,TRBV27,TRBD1,TGTGCCAGCAGTTTAGGACAGGGCCTTGAAGCTTTCTTT,CASSLGQGLEAFF
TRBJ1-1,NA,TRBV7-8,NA,TGTGCCAGCAGCCCCTTGCGGGGACTCACTGAAGCTTTCTTT,CASSPLRGLTEAFF
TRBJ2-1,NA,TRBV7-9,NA,TGTGCCAGCAGCTTATCGAGGACGATCCATGAGCAGTTCTTC,CASSLSRTIHEQFF
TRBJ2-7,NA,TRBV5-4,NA,TGTGCCAGCAGCTCGTTTATGAACGAGCAGTACTTC,CASSSFMNEQYF
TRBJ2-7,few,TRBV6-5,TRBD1,TGTGCCAGCAGCGGACAGGCCTACTCCTACGAGCAGTACTTC,CASSGQAYSYEQYF
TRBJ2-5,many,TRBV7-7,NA,TGTGCCAGCAGCCTAGGACGGCTAATAGGCCAAGAGACCCAGTACTTC,CASSLGRLIGQETQYF
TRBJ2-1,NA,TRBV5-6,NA,TGTGCCAGCAGCTTGGGGGGCGGCGGGCAGAATGAGCAGTTCTTC,CASSLGGGGQNEQFF
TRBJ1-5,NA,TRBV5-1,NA,TGCGCCAGCAGCTTTTATCCAAATCAGCCCCAGCATTTT,CASSFYPNQPQHF
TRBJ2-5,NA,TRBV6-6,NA,TGTGCCAGCAGTAACCCCGTTGGAGAGACCCAGTACTTC,CASSNPVGETQYF
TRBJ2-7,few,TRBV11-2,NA,TGTGCCAGCAGCTTGCAGACCTCCTACGAGCAGTACTTC,CASSLQTSYEQYF
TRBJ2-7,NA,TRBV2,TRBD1,TGTGCCAGCAGCGGGACAGGGGGCCACCTCTACGAGCAGTACTTC,CASSGTGGHLYEQYF
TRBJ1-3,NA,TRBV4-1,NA,TGCGCCAGCAGCCAAGGTATAAGGAAAGGAAACACCATATATTTT,CASSQGIRKGNTIYF
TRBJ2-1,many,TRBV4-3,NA,TGCGCCAGCAGCCAATTCGGCAATGAGCAGTTCTTC,CASSQFGNEQFF
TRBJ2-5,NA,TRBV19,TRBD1,TGTGCCAGTAGTGAAACAGGGGGCGAGAGGGAGACCCAGTACTTC,CASSETGGERETQYF
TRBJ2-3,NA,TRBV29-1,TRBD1,TGCAGCGGCGGACAGGGTACGATAGATACGCAGTATTTT,CSGGQGTIDTQYF
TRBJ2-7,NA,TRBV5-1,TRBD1,TGCGCCAGCAGCTTACAAGGACAGGGCGGCGAGCAGTACTTC,CASSLQGQGGEQYF
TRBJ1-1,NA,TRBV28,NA,TGTGCCTACTCGACGGCCCACACTGAAGCTTTCTTT,CAYSTAHTEAFF
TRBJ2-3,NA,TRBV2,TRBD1,TGTGCCAGCAGACACCGGGACAGGGGCACAGATACGCAGTATTTT,CASRHRDRGTDTQYF
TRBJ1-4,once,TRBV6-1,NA,TGTGCCAGCAGGATGCCGGGGCAGAGTAATGAAAAACTGTTTTTT,CASRMPGQSNEKLFF
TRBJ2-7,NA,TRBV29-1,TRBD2,TGCAGCGTTGAGGGCGGGGGCTACGAGCAGTACTTC,CSVEGGGYEQYF
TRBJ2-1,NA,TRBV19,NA,TGTGCCAGTAGTATCACACTACCAAATGAGCAGTTCTTC,CASSITLPNEQFF
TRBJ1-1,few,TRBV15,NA,TGTGCCACCAGCAGAGACCCCAAGGGAGCAACTGAAGCTTTCTTT,CATSRDPKGATEAFF
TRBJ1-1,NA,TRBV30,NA,TGTGCCTGGAGTGTTGAGGTTAGCACTGAAGCTTTCTTT,CAWSVEVSTEAFF
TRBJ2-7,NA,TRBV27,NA,TGTGCCAGCAGTTTACGAGTTGGCTCCTACGAGCAGTACTTC,CASSLRVGSYEQYF
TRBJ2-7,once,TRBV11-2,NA,TGTGCCAGCAGCGCCCTCATATACGAGCAGTACTTC,CASSALIYEQYF
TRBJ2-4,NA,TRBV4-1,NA,TGCGCCAGCAGCCAAGGGGTAAACATTCAGTACTTC,CASSQGVNIQYF
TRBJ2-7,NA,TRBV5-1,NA,TGCGCCAGCAGCTTGGTACCCAATATAGGGACATCCTACGAGCAGTACTTC,CASSLVPNIGTSYEQYF
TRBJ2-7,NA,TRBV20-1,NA,TGCAGTGCTAGAGATCGCTCACCAGAGTACTTC,CSARDRSPEYF
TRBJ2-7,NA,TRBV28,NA,TGTGCCAGCAACCCCGGGCAGGCTTACGAGCAGTACTTC,CASNPGQAYEQYF
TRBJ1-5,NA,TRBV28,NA,TGTGCCAGCAGTGGGCGAGGGAGGGGTGGCAATCAGCCCCAGCATTTT,CASSGRGRGGNQPQHF
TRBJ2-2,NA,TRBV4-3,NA,TGCGCCAGCAGCAAAACAGGGAGTGGGGAGCTGTTTTTT,CASSKTGSGELFF
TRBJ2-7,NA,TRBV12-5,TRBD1,TGTGCTAGTGGTTTCGGACAGGGCTACGAGCAGTACTTC,CASGFGQGYEQYF
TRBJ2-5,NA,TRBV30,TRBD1,TGTGCCTGGAGTGCGGACAGGGGGCAAGAGACCCAGTACTTC,CAWSADRGQETQYF
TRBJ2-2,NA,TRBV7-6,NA,TGTGCCAGCAGCCCAGAGGACGTCGGGGAGCTGTTTTTT,CASSPEDVGELFF
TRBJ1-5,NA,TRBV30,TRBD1,TGTGCCTGGCCGCCGACAGGGGACCAGCCCCAGCATTTT,CAWPPTGDQPQHF
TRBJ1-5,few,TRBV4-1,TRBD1,TGCGCCAGCAGCCGACAGGGATGGGATCAGCCCCAGCATTTT,CASSRQGWDQPQHF
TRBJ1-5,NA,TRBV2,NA,TGTGCCAGCAGTGAAACTGGGGGGCTCGGACAGCCCCAGCATTTT,CASSETGGLGQPQHF
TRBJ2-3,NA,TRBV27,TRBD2,TGTGCCAGCAGCCCCTCAGCGGGAGAGGAGACAGATACGCAGTATTTT,CASSPSAGEETDTQYF
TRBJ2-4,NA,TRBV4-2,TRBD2,TGTGCCAGCAGCCAAGAGTCACTAGCGGGAGCCAAAAACATTCAGTACTTC,CASSQESLAGAKNIQYF
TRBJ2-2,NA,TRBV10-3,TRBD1,TGTGCCATCTCAAAGTCGACAGGGTATCACACCGGGGAGCTGTTTTTT,CAISKSTGYHTGELFF
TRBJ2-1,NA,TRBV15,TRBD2,TGTGCCACCAGCAGAGATCTAGCGGGAGGCCACAATGAGCAGTTCTTC,CATSRDLAGGHNEQFF
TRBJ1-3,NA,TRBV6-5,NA,TGTGCCAGCAGTCGGGTCGGGGGGAAAAACACCATATATTTT,CASSRVGGKNTIYF
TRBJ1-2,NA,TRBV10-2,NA,TGCGCCAGCAGTCCCAGTGGGGGGGCGAACTATGGCTACACCTTC,CASSPSGGANYGYTF
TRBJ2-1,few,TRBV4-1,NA,TGCGCCAGCAGCAAACCTAGCAACAATGAGCAGTTCTTC,CASSKPSNNEQFF
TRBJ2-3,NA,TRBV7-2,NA,TGTGCCAGCAGCTTAGGTAACGCATTCAGCACAGATACGCAGTATTTT,CASSLGNAFSTDTQYF
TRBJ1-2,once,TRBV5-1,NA,TGCGCCAGCAGCCAGGCCAGGGAGGCTGGCTACACCTTC,CASSQAREAGYTF
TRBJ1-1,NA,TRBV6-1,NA,TGTGCCAGCAGTCCAGGGTCGGGAGCTTTCTTT,CASSPGSGAFF
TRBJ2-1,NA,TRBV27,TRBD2,TGTGCCAGCAGTTTAGACGGACGTCTAGCGGCCAATGAGCAGTTCTTC,CASSLDGRLAANEQFF
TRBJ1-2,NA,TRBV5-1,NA,TGCGCCAGCAGCTTGTACATCGGAGGAGGCTACACCTTC,CASSLYIGGGYTF
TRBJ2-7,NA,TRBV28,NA,TGTGCCAGCAGTTTAACCCTCCCCGATCAGTACTTC,CASSLTLPDQYF
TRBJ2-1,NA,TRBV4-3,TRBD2,TGCGCCAGCAGCCAAGATTTGACGGGAGGGCCTTTGTCGGAGCAGTTCTTC,CASSQDLTGGPLSEQFF
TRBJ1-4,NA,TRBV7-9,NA,TGTGCCGCCCGACAGGTCCAGATTTTT,CAARQVQIF
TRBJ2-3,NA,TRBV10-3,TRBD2,TGTGCCATCAGTGAGTCCGTAGGGACTAGCGGCTCCACAGATACGCAGTATTTT,CAISESVGTSGSTDTQYF
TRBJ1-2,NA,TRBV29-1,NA,TGCAGCGACAATAATGGCTACACCTTC,CSDNNGYTF
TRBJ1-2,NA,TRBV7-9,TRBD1,TGTGCCAGCAGCTTGTACAGGGGGCGCTGGGACTATGGCTACACCTTC,CASSLYRGRWDYGYTF